What follows are 29 T cell receptor beta chains derived from one specimen sequenced in a study of high-grade serous ovarian cancer treatment subgroups. The method was immunoSEQ multiplex PCR; TCRdb's version includes in-frame clones alone and lacks a portion of them. The table shows about 15,000 clones, with approximately 70% occurring only once. Tumor tissue was taken before any definitive surgery or chemotherapy was given. The sequenced material came from tumor tissue. Receptor source: a human donor with high-grade serous ovarian cancer.

The J gene is TRBJ2-7, the V gene TRBV25-1; a weak D match, TRBD1 (6 bases). Germline CDR1 and CDR2: MGHDK and SYGVNS. The CDR3 has 12 amino acids. V lost 7 bases and J 4 bases, leaving 11 bases between the germline ends. The CDR3 loop is CASKGETYEQYF. CDR3 bases: TGTGCCAGCAAGGGGGAGACATACGAGCAGTACTTC.

As DNA, the CDR3 is TGCAGCGCGGGGAGTCTAGCGGGGGCGAGGGAGCAGTTCTTC. This translates into CSAGSLAGAREQFF. The V gene is TRBV29-1, the J gene TRBJ2-1, with 10 bases that match TRBD2. Germline V gives CDR1 SQVTM, CDR2 ANQGSEA. With 7 bases clipped from V and 10 bases from J, the junction kept 13 bases outside the gene matches. The CDR3 extends over 14 amino acids.

CDR3 residues: CASNGQNYTDTQYF. CDR3 nucleotide sequence: TGTGCCAGCAACGGACAGAACTACACAGATACGCAGTATTTT. The chain combines TRBV6-7 with TRBJ2-3; a possible D gene is TRBD1 (6 bases). TRBV6-7 is an open reading frame, and its role is uncertain. This CDR3 region has 14 residues. V dropped 7 bases and J dropped 2 bases, with 13 bases sitting between them.

This chain connects TRBV5-7 to TRBJ1-4; D might be TRBD1 (6 bases). TRBV5-7 is designated an ORF whose function remains uncertain. Trimming left V 4 bases short and J 5 bases short, with 9 bases between. The CDR3 totals 13 residues. DNA for the CDR3: TGTGCCAGCAGCCCGGACAGAAATGAAAAACTGTTTTTT. This sequence encodes CASSPDRNEKLFF.

The chain links TRBV30 to TRBJ1-5; D is unresolved. CDR3 length: 13 residues. Trimming pared 0 bases from V and 11 bases from J, leaving 14 bases between. Germline V CDR1 and CDR2: GTSNPN, SVGIG (reference sequence). CDR3 in amino acids: CAWSVAGVSAQHF. CDR3 sequence (DNA): TGTGCCTGGAGTGTGGCCGGGGTAAGTGCCCAGCATTTT.

CDR3 loop: CASSHGTGLNEKLFF. The DNA for the CDR3 is TGCGCCAGCAGCCACGGGACAGGGCTGAATGAAAAACTGTTTTTT. The chain combines TRBV4-3 with TRBJ1-4, with 9 bases matching TRBD1. Trimming cost V 3 bases and J 5 bases; bases outside gene matches: 4. This CDR3 has 15 residues. Germline CDR1 is LGHNA and CDR2 is YSLEER.

This clone was counted a single time. The chain has TRBV4-3 and TRBJ2-7; D gene unclear. V was clipped by 0 bases and J by 0 bases, with 9 bases between them. CDR1 is LGHNA, CDR2 YSLEER, per germline. The CDR3 has 15 residues. The CDR3 nucleotides read TGCGCCAGCAGCCAAGATGTGGGGATCTCCTACGAGCAGTACTTC. As protein: CASSQDVGISYEQYF.

The V and J genes are TRBV2 and TRBJ1-6, with D perhaps matching TRBD1 (5 bases). The germline V and J ends were trimmed by 7 bases and 10 bases, with 20 bases remaining between them. CDR3 size: 15 residues. Looked up from germline, CDR1 is SNHLY and CDR2 is FYNNEI. The CDR3 here is CASIQNGAPGSPLHF. Here the CDR3 DNA reads TGTGCCAGCATCCAAAACGGGGCCCCAGGGTCACCCCTCCACTTT.

The chain joins TRBV5-1 to TRBJ1-2, with unresolved D. V lost 4 bases to trimming and J lost 8 bases, with 12 bases between them. Germline V gene lookup returns CDR1 SGHRS and CDR2 YFSETQ. This CDR3 is built from 12 residues. The CDR3 DNA reads TGCGCCAGCAGCGGAGGACTAGAGGGCTACACCTTC. Translating it yields CASSGGLEGYTF.

For this clone: The sample contains more than one DNA sequence encoding this CDR3. The chain links TRBV5-1 to TRBJ2-1, with 7 bases aligning to TRBD2. With 6 bases clipped from V and 3 bases from J, the junction kept 6 bases outside the gene matches. The CDR3 extends over 14 amino acids. The germline CDR1 and CDR2 sequences are SGHRS and YFSETQ. The CDR3 DNA sequence: TGCGCCAGCACCCCTGGGGGGGGCTACAATGAGCAGTTCTTC. Its protein is CASTPGGGYNEQFF.

The chain joins TRBV19 to TRBJ2-7; 9 positions match TRBD1. From germline, CDR1 is LNHDA and CDR2 SQIVND (reference sequence). The V and J ends lost 7 bases and 0 bases, in that order; junction bases with no gene match: 4. This CDR3 has 14 residues. This CDR3 reads CASTRDRASYEQYF. The CDR3, as DNA: TGTGCCAGTACTCGGGACAGGGCCTCCTACGAGCAGTACTTC. The full variable domain, rest sourced from reference TRBV19 and TRBJ2-7, is DGGITQSPKYLFRKEGQNVTLSCEQNLNHDAMYWYRQDPGQGLRLIYYSQIVNDFQKGDIAEGYSVSREKKESFPLTVTSAQKNPTAFYLCASTRDRASYEQYFGPGTRLTVT.

The chain carries TRBV25-1 and TRBJ2-5; the match to TRBD1 covers 8 bases. The V gene's germline CDR1 is MGHDK and CDR2 SYGVNS. The V gene end was trimmed by 1 base and the J gene end by 4 bases; junction bases not matched to a gene: 14. This CDR3 comprises 18 residues. CDR3 DNA sequence: TGTGCCAGCAGTGAATTAGGGCAGGGGGCGCGAAGGGTAGAGACCCAGTACTTC. Translation gives CASSELGQGARRVETQYF. The whole variable domain, remainder taken from reference TRBV25-1 and TRBJ2-5, is EADIYQTPRYLVIGTGKKITLECSQTMGHDKMYWYQQDPGMELHLIHYSYGVNSTEKGDLSSESTVSRIRTEHFPLTLESARPSHTSQYLCASSELGQGARRVETQYFGPGTRLLVL.

The chain recombines TRBV7-9 with TRBJ2-2; weak D call: TRBD1 (6 bases). Trimming removed 5 bases from V and 6 bases from J, with 13 bases in between. The CDR3 loop spans 14 amino acids. Germline values: CDR1 SEHNR, CDR2 FQNEAQ (reference sequence). This CDR3 is CASSPTNRAGELFF. DNA of the CDR3: TGTGCCAGCAGCCCAACTAACAGGGCCGGGGAGCTGTTTTTT.

This clone was counted a single time. The chain uses TRBV29-1 and TRBJ2-7; weak D call: TRBD2 (6 bases). The germline V and J ends were trimmed by 6 bases and 0 bases, with 18 bases remaining between them. The germline gives CDR1 SQVTM, CDR2 ANQGSEA. This CDR3 region has 15 residues. The CDR3, as DNA: TGCAGCGTACCGAACCCCGGGACTGGCTCCTACGAGCAGTACTTC. Its protein product is CSVPNPGTGSYEQYF.

The chain carries TRBV19 and TRBJ1-1; D gene uncertain. In germline, CDR1 is LNHDA, CDR2 SQIVND (reference sequence). Trimming stripped 2 bases from V and 1 base from J, with 11 bases between. The CDR3 sequence is 15 residues long. CDR3 sequence (DNA): TGTGCCAGTAGTATAATGGGCACGAAGAACACTGAAGCTTTCTTT. This encodes CASSIMGTKNTEAFF.

V is TRBV5-4 and J is TRBJ2-7, with TRBD1 identical over 7 bases. The V segment lost 4 bases and the J segment 5 bases; nucleotides outside the gene matches: 6. CDR3 length equals 13 residues. CDR1 is SGHNT, CDR2 YYREEE, per germline (reference sequence). The CDR3 region has the DNA TGTGCCAGCAGCCACAGGGGTTCCAACGAGCAGTACTTC. It yields the protein CASSHRGSNEQYF.

This clone came up once. The chain employs TRBV20-1 and TRBJ2-7; D unclear. The CDR3 sequence is 11 residues long. Germline-derived CDR1 and CDR2 are DFQATT and SNEGSKA (reference sequence). Trimming took off 4 bases at V and 5 bases at J, with 9 bases between the two ends. CDR3 protein: CSATVIDEQYF. In DNA, the CDR3 is TGCAGTGCTACCGTGATCGACGAGCAGTACTTC.

The rearrangement uses TRBV29-1 and TRBJ1-2, with unresolved D. Deletions cut 2 bases from V and 1 base from J, with 5 bases between. Germline V CDR1 and CDR2: SQVTM, ANQGSEA. The CDR3 runs to 12 residues. CDR3 DNA: TGCAGCGTTGAACAGATTAACTATGGCTACACCTTC. It yields the protein CSVEQINYGYTF. Together with reference TRBV29-1 and TRBJ1-2, the CDR3 gives the full variable domain: SAVISQKPSRDICQRGTSLTIQCQVDSQVTMMFWYRQQPGQSLTLIATANQGSEATYESGFVIDKFPISRPNLTFSTLTVSNMSPEDSSIYLCSVEQINYGYTFGSGTRLTVV.

The CDR3 DNA follows: TGTGCCAGCAGGGTACTAGCGGGGTACAATGAGCAGTTCTTC. This translates into CASRVLAGYNEQFF. The chain joins TRBV6-5 to TRBJ2-1, with 10 bases fitting TRBD2. From germline, CDR1 is MNHEY and CDR2 SVGAGI. V was pared by 6 bases and J by 4 bases, with 3 bases of the junction left unmatched. This CDR3 is 14 amino acids long.

The chain couples TRBV19 to TRBJ2-7; 7 nucleotides agree with TRBD1. The germline CDR1 and CDR2 sequences are LNHDA and SQIVND (reference sequence). J was trimmed by 2 bases and V by 4 bases; bases with no gene match: 8. The CDR3 length is 15 residues. CDR3: CASSNTRGTAYEQYF. The CDR3 bases are TGTGCCAGTAGTAACACTAGGGGGACAGCCTACGAGCAGTACTTC.

The J gene is TRBJ2-2, the V gene TRBV18; D gene uncertain. Trimming stripped 2 bases from V and 1 base from J, with 8 bases between. Germline values: CDR1 KGHSH, CDR2 LQKENI. The CDR3 has 15 amino acids. As DNA, the CDR3 is TGTGCCAGCTCACCAGACGTATTGAACACCGGGGAGCTGTTTTTT. Residues: CASSPDVLNTGELFF. Full variable domain (outside the CDR3, taken from reference TRBV18 and TRBJ2-2): NAGVMQNPRHLVRRRGQEARLRCSPMKGHSHVYWYRQLPEEGLKFMVYLQKENIIDESGMPKERFSAEFPKEGPSILRIQQVVRGDSAAYFCASSPDVLNTGELFFGEGSRLTVL.

The V call is TRBV11-3, the J call TRBJ2-5; no clear D gene. Germline loops: CDR1 SGHNT, CDR2 YENEEA. The CDR3 runs to 15 residues. V gave up 4 bases and J gave up 7 bases, with 19 bases separating them. DNA for the CDR3: TGTGCCAGCAGCTCCGGAGACCGTAGATGGGGGACCCAGTACTTC. As protein: CASSSGDRRWGTQYF.

CDR3 bases: TGTGCCAGCAGCTTGGGGGACTATAATTCACCCCTCCACTTT. Translation gives CASSLGDYNSPLHF. This chain uses TRBV5-4 with TRBJ1-6; no reliable D call. V was clipped by 0 bases and J by 3 bases, with 4 bases between them. This CDR3 contains 14 residues. Germline CDR1 reads SGHNT; CDR2 reads YYREEE (reference sequence). The variable domain in full, with the rest retrieved from reference TRBV5-4 and TRBJ1-6, is ETGVTQSPTHLIKTRGQQVTLRCSSQSGHNTVSWYQQALGQGPQFIFQYYREEENGRGNFPPRFSGLQFPNYSSELNVNALELDDSALYLCASSLGDYNSPLHFGNGTRLTVT.

This clone was picked up a small number of times. V usage is TRBV9 and J usage is TRBJ2-5; 10 nucleotides align to TRBD1. Germline V gene data show CDR1 as SGDLS and CDR2 as YYNGEE. This CDR3 region has 16 residues. The J segment lost 4 bases and the V segment lost 0 bases, leaving 6 bases of the junction unmatched. This CDR3 is CASSVAGTGVGETQYF. The CDR3 bases are TGTGCCAGCAGCGTAGCTGGGACAGGGGTAGGAGAGACCCAGTACTTC.

This clone has a handful of counts. The V call is TRBV2, the J call TRBJ1-2, with D maybe TRBD1 (5 bases). From germline, CDR1 is SNHLY and CDR2 FYNNEI. This CDR3 has 13 residues. Trimming took 6 bases from V and 7 from J, leaving 15 bases between them. The CDR3 DNA reads as TGTGCCAGCAGGGGGGTTGAGGTTGGTGGCTACACCTTC. Its translation: CASRGVEVGGYTF. The variable domain in full, with the rest retrieved from reference TRBV2 and TRBJ1-2, is EPEVTQTPSHQVTQMGQEVILRCVPISNHLYFYWYRQILGQKVEFLVSFYNNEISEKSEIFDDQFSVERPDGSNFTLKIRSTKLEDSAMYFCASRGVEVGGYTFGSGTRLTVV.

The chain is built from TRBV5-1 and TRBJ2-7; D not resolved. The CDR3 covers 13 residues. Trimming removed 0 bases from V and 4 bases from J, with 8 bases in between. Germline V gives CDR1 SGHRS, CDR2 YFSETQ. As DNA, the CDR3 is TGCGCCAGCAGCTTGGCCTCGGTGTACGAGCAGTACTTC. It translates to CASSLASVYEQYF.

This chain uses TRBV7-9 with TRBJ1-1; 7 bases map to TRBD1. The CDR3 length is 16 residues. Losses at the gene ends were 7 bases for V and 1 base for J; bases not matched to a gene: 12. CDR1 is SEHNR and CDR2 is FQNEAQ in the germline V gene (reference sequence). DNA for the CDR3: TGTGCCAGCAACACGCCGACAGGGTTGAGGAACACTGAAGCTTTCTTT. Translating it yields CASNTPTGLRNTEAFF.

V and J are TRBV6-4 and TRBJ2-3; TRBD1 matches 9 bases. The CDR3 sequence is 14 residues long. Germline-derived CDR1 and CDR2 are MRHNA and SNTAGT. V lost 6 bases and J lost 4; bases outside the gene matches: 5. The DNA of the CDR3 is TGTGCCAGCAGAAAACAGGGGGCCGCAGATACGCAGTATTTT. Its translation: CASRKQGAADTQYF.

Written as DNA, the CDR3 is TGTGCCAGCAGCTTGGTAGGAGGTGGGTCCTACAATGAGCAGTTCTTC. This translates into CASSLVGGGSYNEQFF. The rearrangement uses TRBV5-5 and TRBJ2-1; D might be TRBD2 (5 bases). The germline CDR1 and CDR2 sequences are SGHKS and YYEKEE (reference sequence). Trimming took 0 bases from V and 1 from J, leaving 11 bases between them. The CDR3 totals 16 residues. Full variable domain (rest looked up from reference TRBV5-5 and TRBJ2-1): DAGVTQSPTHLIKTRGQQVTLRCSPISGHKSVSWYQQVLGQGPQFIFQYYEKEERGRGNFPDRFSARQFPNYSSELNVNALLLGDSALYLCASSLVGGGSYNEQFFGPGTRLTVL.